The 32 T cell receptor beta chains below were found in one sample sequenced in a study of T cell responses to AZD1222 COVID-19 vaccine. Profiling relied on immunoSEQ multiplex PCR, and the TCRdb table lists in-frame clones only, not all of them. Among more than 75,000 clones listed, about 90% were seen once. Sequenced material: peripheral blood, taken on day 0 of AZD1222 vaccination. The receptors were sampled from an adult in good health.

The chain is built from TRBV19 and TRBJ1-1; weak D call: TRBD1 (5 bases). The CDR3 is 14 amino acids. With 1 base removed from V and 1 base from J, the gap between germline ends came to 7 bases. Germline V gene sequence: CDR1 LNHDA, CDR2 SQIVND (reference sequence). In nucleotides, the CDR3 is TGTGCCAGTAGTATAGGGGGGAAGAACACTGAAGCTTTCTTT. Translating it yields CASSIGGKNTEAFF.

The rearrangement joins TRBV4-1 to TRBJ2-7; tentative D call: TRBD2 (6 bases). V lost 4 bases and J 6 bases, leaving 28 bases between the germline ends. The germline V gene encodes CDR1 MGHRA and CDR2 YSYEKL. The CDR3 is 18 amino acids. The CDR3 is CASSRGRPVTFFGGEQYF. DNA of the CDR3: TGCGCCAGCAGCCGGGGCCGGCCGGTAACGTTCTTCGGGGGCGAGCAGTACTTC.

The rearrangement links TRBV12-5 to TRBJ1-1; tentative D call: TRBD1 (6 bases). This CDR3 region has 13 residues. Trimming removed 7 bases from V and 7 bases from J, with 16 bases in between. The germline gives CDR1 LGHNT, CDR2 FRNRAP. In nucleotides, the CDR3 is TGTGCTAGTGAGGCCCCTTTCAGGGGTGAAGCTTTCTTT. Its translation is CASEAPFRGEAFF.

J is TRBJ2-7 and V is TRBV27; TRBD2 matches 8 bases. With V trimmed by 5 bases and J by 2 bases, 8 bases remained unmatched. Germline V gives CDR1 MNHEY, CDR2 SMNVEV (reference sequence). The CDR3 is 15 amino acids. The CDR3 sequence is CASSTRLALTYEQYF. CDR3 DNA sequence: TGTGCCAGCAGTACCCGACTAGCGTTAACCTACGAGCAGTACTTC.

The chain joins TRBV18 to TRBJ2-3, with TRBD1 as a possible D gene (6 bases). This CDR3 has 15 amino acids. V lost 1 base to trimming and J lost 0 bases, with 8 bases between them. Per the germline V gene, CDR1 is KGHSH and CDR2 is LQKENI. Written as DNA, the CDR3 is TGTGCCAGCTCACCACAGGGGGTTAGCACAGATACGCAGTATTTT. Encoded protein: CASSPQGVSTDTQYF.

CDR3 sequence: CASSYLSGMNQPQHF. In DNA form, the CDR3 reads TGTGCCAGCAGTTACTTATCAGGGATGAATCAGCCCCAGCATTTT. This chain connects TRBV6-6 to TRBJ1-5, with D maybe TRBD1 (5 bases). Germline V CDR1 and CDR2: MNHNY, SVGAGI (reference sequence). CDR3 size: 15 residues. Trimming shortened V by 1 base and J by 4 bases, and 11 bases separated the two germline ends.

The J gene is TRBJ2-1, the V gene TRBV9; 9 bases map to TRBD1. The CDR3 consists of 16 residues. Losses at the gene ends were 3 bases for V and 9 bases for J; bases not matched to a gene: 13. Looked up from germline, CDR1 is SGDLS and CDR2 is YYNGEE. The CDR3 is CASSGTGGAVYGEQFF. Here the CDR3 DNA reads TGTGCCAGCAGCGGCACAGGGGGCGCTGTATACGGTGAGCAGTTCTTC.

The chain combines TRBV28 with TRBJ1-2, with a weak D call TRBD1 (5 bases). The CDR3 loop spans 14 amino acids. Trimming pared 3 bases from V and 4 bases from J, leaving 12 bases between. Germline CDR1 is MDHEN and CDR2 is SYDVKM. CDR3 amino acids: CASSLSGHLYGYTF. The CDR3 DNA is TGTGCCAGCAGTTTGTCTGGACACCTCTATGGCTACACCTTC.

The gene calls are TRBV10-3 and TRBJ1-1, with D perhaps TRBD1 (5 bases). Trimming pared 8 bases from V and 3 bases from J, leaving 10 bases between. CDR1 and CDR2 (germline): ENHRY, SYGVKD. The CDR3 runs to 12 residues. The CDR3 region is CAIGPGHTEAFF. The CDR3 DNA reads TGTGCCATCGGTCCGGGGCACACTGAAGCTTTCTTT.

For this clone: A read error may be the cause here, since a much bigger clone is one base away. The same CDR3 is also encoded by other DNA sequences in this sample. The rearrangement uses TRBV10-3 and TRBJ1-1; no firm D call. The ends were cut back, 7 bases at V and 1 base at J, with 7 bases in the middle. Germline lookup yields CDR1 ENHRY and CDR2 SYGVKD. The CDR3 totals 12 residues. This CDR3 reads CAIKDPNTEAFF. As DNA, the CDR3 is TGTGCCATCAAAGACCCGAACACTGAAGCTTTCTTT.

On this clone: Other nucleotide sequences from this sample produce the same CDR3. The V gene is TRBV19, the J gene TRBJ1-4; 10 bases line up with TRBD1. The CDR3 length is 15 residues. V lost 5 bases to trimming and J lost 5 bases; unmatched junction nucleotides: 5. Looked up from germline, CDR1 is LNHDA and CDR2 is SQIVND (reference sequence). The CDR3 region has the DNA TGTGCCAGTAGTCCCCGGACAGGGGGAAATGAAAAACTGTTTTTT. Encoded protein: CASSPRTGGNEKLFF.

V usage is TRBV5-1 and J usage is TRBJ2-7, with D perhaps matching TRBD1 or TRBD2 (5 bases each). The CDR3 sequence is 11 residues long. Per germline, CDR1 SGHRS and CDR2 YFSETQ. Trimming took off 7 bases at V and 4 bases at J, with 9 bases between the two ends. Written as DNA, the CDR3 is TGCGCCAGCCGGGACGGTTACGAGCAGTACTTC. It yields the protein CASRDGYEQYF.

This clone was detected only a few times. The J gene is TRBJ1-5, the V gene TRBV7-2; 9 bases align to TRBD1. Germline CDR1 is SGHTA and CDR2 is FQGNSA. The CDR3 contains 15 residues. The J segment lost 6 bases and the V segment lost 5 bases, leaving 8 bases of the junction unmatched. CDR3 in DNA: TGTGCCAGCAGCGTCGACAGGGGGTATAGTCAGCCCCAGCATTTT. It specifies CASSVDRGYSQPQHF.

The V gene is TRBV11-1, the J gene TRBJ1-4; 7 bases agree with TRBD1. Trimming cost V 5 bases and J 7 bases; bases outside gene matches: 10. The CDR3 totals 15 residues. Germline V CDR1 and CDR2: SGHAT, FQDESV (reference sequence). The CDR3 spells CASSPDRFQGEKLFF. For the CDR3, the DNA is TGTGCCAGCAGCCCGGACAGGTTCCAGGGTGAAAAACTGTTTTTT.

The J gene is TRBJ1-5, the V gene TRBV4-3, with 9 positions matching TRBD1. Losses at the gene ends were 0 bases for V and 7 bases for J; bases not matched to a gene: 10. The CDR3 is 17 amino acids. Germline CDR1 and CDR2: LGHNA and YSLEER. CDR3 region: CASSQDDGTGILQPQHF. The CDR3 coding sequence is TGCGCCAGCAGCCAAGATGACGGGACAGGGATATTACAGCCCCAGCATTTT.

This chain connects TRBV19 to TRBJ2-3; TRBD1 is a possible D gene (5 bases). The V end lost 7 bases, the J end lost 7 bases, and 15 bases lay between the germline ends. Germline CDR1 reads LNHDA; CDR2 reads SQIVND (reference sequence). The CDR3 is 13 amino acids. CDR3 coding DNA: TGTGCCAGTACAACAAGCAGGGCGAATACGCAGTATTTT. Protein: CASTTSRANTQYF.

This sequence joins TRBV28 and TRBJ1-5; 11 bases fit TRBD1. The CDR3 covers 16 residues. The germline CDR1 and CDR2 sequences are MDHEN and SYDVKM. J was trimmed by 4 bases and V by 7 bases; bases with no gene match: 9. CDR3 nucleotides: TGTGCCAGCATCCCCTGGGGACAGGGGGTTAATCAGCCCCAGCATTTT. Its translation is CASIPWGQGVNQPQHF.

The CDR3 is CASSLTTPDSDLHNSYEQYF. The DNA of the CDR3 is TGTGCCAGCAGTTTGACCACCCCGGACAGCGACTTACATAACTCCTACGAGCAGTACTTC. The V and J genes are TRBV28 and TRBJ2-7; maybe TRBD1 (6 bases). This CDR3 region has 20 residues. Germline CDR1 and CDR2: MDHEN and SYDVKM. Deletions cut 3 bases from V and 0 bases from J, with 27 bases between.

This clone was seen more than once but under ten times. The chain links TRBV19 to TRBJ1-2; possible D gene TRBD1, 6 bases. The germline CDR1 and CDR2 sequences are LNHDA and SQIVND (reference sequence). CDR3 length: 15 amino acids. V lost 3 bases to trimming and J lost 4 bases, with 15 bases between them. The CDR3 DNA sequence: TGTGCCAGTAGTATGTCGGGGGCGATAGGCTATGGCTACACCTTC. Protein: CASSMSGAIGYGYTF.

CDR3: CASSQPGHTNEKLFF. DNA for the CDR3: TGTGCCAGCAGCCAACCGGGACATACCAATGAAAAACTGTTTTTT. V gene TRBV4-2 combines with J gene TRBJ1-4, with a weak D call TRBD1 (6 bases). Trimming left V 2 bases short and J 5 bases short, with 12 bases between. This CDR3 region has 15 residues. The germline V gene encodes CDR1 LGHNA and CDR2 YNFKEQ.

This chain uses TRBV9 with TRBJ1-1; D perhaps matches TRBD1 (5 bases). V lost 1 base and J lost 5, with 12 bases in between. The CDR3 spans 14 residues. Germline V CDR1 and CDR2: SGDLS, YYNGEE. The DNA for the CDR3 is TGTGCCAGCAGCGTATATCAGGGAGGTACTGAAGCTTTCTTT. Its protein product is CASSVYQGGTEAFF. Full variable domain (missing parts from reference TRBV9 and TRBJ1-1): DSGVTQTPKHLITATGQRVTLRCSPRSGDLSVYWYQQSLDQGLQFLIQYYNGEERAKGNILERFSAQQFPDLHSELNLSSLELGDSALYFCASSVYQGGTEAFFGQGTRLTVV.

This clone occurred once. V and J are TRBV30 and TRBJ2-3, with 9 bases fitting TRBD2. The CDR3 totals 17 residues. J was trimmed by 5 bases and V by 1 base; bases with no gene match: 13. CDR1 GTSNPN and CDR2 SVGIG come from the germline V gene (reference sequence). The CDR3: CAWSASWASGKEDTQYF. The DNA for the CDR3 is TGTGCCTGGAGTGCCTCGTGGGCTAGCGGGAAGGAAGATACGCAGTATTTT.

This clone was counted a single time. The V gene is TRBV14, the J gene TRBJ1-2; the D is unclear. This CDR3 region has 13 residues. The germline V and J ends were trimmed by 0 bases and 7 bases, with 9 bases remaining between them. Germline V gives CDR1 SGHDN, CDR2 FVKESK. The CDR3 loop reads CASSQDEVTGYTF. DNA for the CDR3: TGTGCCAGCAGCCAAGATGAGGTGACTGGCTACACCTTC.

This sequence joins TRBV19 and TRBJ1-2; a weak D match, TRBD1 (5 bases). The CDR3 is 14 residues long. Germline assignment: CDR1 LNHDA and CDR2 SQIVND (reference sequence). V lost 6 bases to trimming and J lost 7 bases, with 18 bases between them. This chain's CDR3 is CASSLTLGQGGYTF. In DNA form, the CDR3 reads TGTGCCAGTAGCCTCACTTTGGGTCAGGGTGGCTACACCTTC. Full variable domain (remainder filled in from reference TRBV19 and TRBJ1-2): DGGITQSPKYLFRKEGQNVTLSCEQNLNHDAMYWYRQDPGQGLRLIYYSQIVNDFQKGDIAEGYSVSREKKESFPLTVTSAQKNPTAFYLCASSLTLGQGGYTFGSGTRLTVV.

The chain combines TRBV7-6 with TRBJ2-5; D is unclear. CDR3 length equals 17 residues. Trimming stripped 5 bases from V and 2 bases from J, with 21 bases between. CDR1 is SGHVS and CDR2 is FNYEAQ in the germline V gene. The CDR3, as DNA: TGTGCCAGCAGCCTAGGACGGGCGCGGCCAAGACAAGAGACCCAGTACTTC. It codes for CASSLGRARPRQETQYF.

J is TRBJ2-1 and V is TRBV28, with 9 nucleotides matching TRBD2. The CDR3 sequence is 18 residues long. V lost 2 bases, J lost 0 bases, and 8 bases stayed unmatched. CDR1 is MDHEN and CDR2 is SYDVKM in the germline V gene. This CDR3 reads CASSLRLAGGSSYNEQFF. DNA of the CDR3: TGTGCCAGCAGTTTACGTCTGGCGGGGGGGAGCTCCTACAATGAGCAGTTCTTC.

With respect to this clone: Sequence at one end of the junction differs from germline and may be a read error. V usage is TRBV28 and J usage is TRBJ2-6; 10 nucleotides line up with TRBD2. The germline V gene has CDR1 MDHEN and CDR2 SYDVKM. The CDR3 spans 16 residues. CDR3 loop: CASSFASGRGDPDLAF. CDR3 in DNA: TGTGCCAGCAGTTTCGCGAGCGGGAGGGGCGACCCCGACCTGGCTTTC.

This clone was recorded once. V and J are TRBV19 and TRBJ1-1, with unresolved D. With 9 bases removed from V and 1 base from J, the gap between germline ends came to 18 bases. This CDR3 is 15 amino acids long. The germline gives CDR1 LNHDA, CDR2 SQIVND (reference sequence). In DNA form, the CDR3 reads TGTGCCAGCACCTGGTCGAGTCAACCGAACACTGAAGCTTTCTTT. Residues: CASTWSSQPNTEAFF.

This clone was detected only once. V and J are TRBV30 and TRBJ1-4; the D is unclear. The CDR3 runs to 13 residues. Deletions cut 5 bases from V and 2 bases from J, with 9 bases between. Per the germline V gene, CDR1 is GTSNPN and CDR2 is SVGIG (reference sequence). The CDR3 DNA reads as TGTGCCTGGGCTTACGGGACTAATGAAAAACTGTTTTTT. Its translation is CAWAYGTNEKLFF.

This chain uses TRBV7-3 with TRBJ1-2; 9 positions agree with TRBD1. Trimming at V came to 3 bases and at J to 7 bases, leaving 3 bases not matched to a gene. From germline, CDR1 is SGHTA and CDR2 FQGTGA. CDR3 length: 13 amino acids. The CDR3 coding sequence is TGTGCCAGCAGCTTCGAGACAGGGGGTGGCTACACCTTC. Amino acid sequence: CASSFETGGGYTF.

The chain joins TRBV6-5 to TRBJ1-5, with a weak D call TRBD1 (6 bases). Per germline, CDR1 MNHEY and CDR2 SVGAGI. The germline V and J ends were trimmed by 2 bases and 3 bases, with 8 bases remaining between them. This CDR3 has 14 amino acids. In DNA form, the CDR3 reads TGTGCCAGCAGTTACGCAGGGGACAATCAGCCCCAGCATTTT. It encodes CASSYAGDNQPQHF.

The V and J genes are TRBV28 and TRBJ1-2; no clear D. This CDR3 comprises 12 residues. Trimming left V 8 bases short and J 1 base short, with 8 bases between. The germline gives CDR1 MDHEN, CDR2 SYDVKM. The CDR3 region has the DNA TGTGCCAGCCGGCCTCTTAACTATGGCTACACCTTC. It yields the protein CASRPLNYGYTF.